Shown below are 24 T cell receptor beta chains from a single sample sequenced in a study of cytomegalovirus exposure and HLA in healthy donors. 13 Jbeta primers and 60 Vbeta primers were used for the PCR. Sequencing used immunoSEQ multiplex PCR; TCRdb keeps in-frame clones, though not all of them. In the table there are roughly 150,000 clones, roughly 84% of which are singletons. The specimen sequenced was PBMCs. The origin of the receptors is a boy aged 2 to 10 in good health and CMV-seronegative.

The rearrangement uses TRBV29-1 and TRBJ1-2; D is possibly TRBD1 (6 bases). Germline loops: CDR1 SQVTM, CDR2 ANQGSEA. CDR3 length equals 13 residues. Between the trimmed V and J ends, which lost 3 bases and 0 bases, there was a span of 8 bases. This chain's CDR3 is CSVEDSTNYGYTF. The CDR3 coding sequence is TGCAGCGTTGAGGACAGCACTAACTATGGCTACACCTTC.

The rearrangement uses TRBV14 and TRBJ1-1; D is uncertain. Germline V gives CDR1 SGHDN, CDR2 FVKESK. V was pared by 4 bases and J by 0 bases, with 6 bases between. CDR3 length: 13 amino acids. The CDR3 sequence is CASSPKLNTEAFF. For the CDR3, the DNA is TGTGCCAGCAGCCCTAAGTTGAACACTGAAGCTTTCTTT.

This clone has only a few counts. The chain links TRBV5-4 to TRBJ1-1, with TRBD1 matching 9 bases. The CDR3 length is 14 residues. The germline V gene encodes CDR1 SGHNT and CDR2 YYREEE (reference sequence). V was pared by 4 bases and J by 5 bases, with 6 bases of the junction left unmatched. The CDR3 sequence is CASSGRTGATEAFF. In DNA form, the CDR3 reads TGTGCCAGCAGCGGAAGGACAGGGGCGACTGAAGCTTTCTTT.

The gene calls are TRBV9 and TRBJ1-4; D is unresolved. The V gene's germline CDR1 is SGDLS and CDR2 YYNGEE. V dropped 3 bases and J dropped 1 base, with 10 bases sitting between them. The CDR3 length is 15 residues. DNA of the CDR3: TGTGCCAGCAGCGCAGAAGGGAGAACTAATGAAAAACTGTTTTTT. Amino acids: CASSAEGRTNEKLFF.

This clone was detected only a few times. This chain links TRBV5-1 with TRBJ2-3; no reliable D call. Between the trimmed V and J ends, which lost 0 bases and 2 bases, there was a span of 7 bases. Germline V lookup: CDR1 SGHRS, CDR2 YFSETQ. The CDR3 loop spans 14 amino acids. CDR3 residues: CASSLGHTTDTQYF. CDR3 sequence (DNA): TGCGCCAGCAGCTTGGGACATACCACAGATACGCAGTATTTT.

The rearrangement uses TRBV7-9 and TRBJ1-4; 7 bases agree with TRBD1. CDR1 SEHNR and CDR2 FQNEAQ come from the germline V gene (reference sequence). This CDR3 contains 17 residues. Germline trimming cut 5 bases from V and 5 bases from J; bases unmatched to any gene: 14. DNA for the CDR3: TGTGCCAGCAGCGCGAGACAGGGATCAGCTGAAAATGAAAAACTGTTTTTT. This codes for CASSARQGSAENEKLFF.

The gene calls are TRBV4-1 and TRBJ1-1; D is unclear. The CDR3 sequence is 14 residues long. Trimming left V 4 bases short and J 1 base short, with 10 bases between. The germline gives CDR1 MGHRA, CDR2 YSYEKL. CDR3 nucleotide sequence: TGCGCCAGCAGCCTCGGGAGAGGGAACACTGAAGCTTTCTTT. Translated: CASSLGRGNTEAFF.

The chain combines TRBV10-2 with TRBJ2-2; 9 nucleotides line up with TRBD2. The CDR3 loop spans 14 amino acids. Germline V gives CDR1 WSHSY, CDR2 SAAADI. The junction had 6 bases not matched to a gene; V was cut back by 3 bases and J by 10 bases. The CDR3, as DNA: TGCGCCAGCAGTGATGGGACTAGCCCAACGGAGCTGTTTTTT. Encoded protein: CASSDGTSPTELFF.

This clone turned up a few times. The rearrangement uses TRBV4-1 and TRBJ1-1, with 7 bases aligning to TRBD1. This CDR3 comprises 14 residues. V shed 2 bases and J 1 base; nucleotides not matched to a gene: 1. Germline-derived CDR1 and CDR2 are MGHRA and YSYEKL. The CDR3 spells CASSQWTGNTEAFF. CDR3 nucleotides: TGCGCCAGCAGCCAATGGACAGGGAACACTGAAGCTTTCTTT.

This clone was seen a single time. The chain recombines TRBV29-1 with TRBJ2-3; 8 positions agree with TRBD2. Germline V CDR1 and CDR2: SQVTM, ANQGSEA. This CDR3 comprises 14 residues. The J segment lost 6 bases and the V segment lost 4 bases, leaving 9 bases of the junction unmatched. The CDR3 nucleotides read TGCAGCGTTGGACCCGGGACTAGGCGGGATACGCAGTATTTT. It encodes CSVGPGTRRDTQYF.

The rearrangement joins TRBV27 to TRBJ2-2; 9 nucleotides line up with TRBD1. Germline CDR1 reads MNHEY; CDR2 reads SMNVEV (reference sequence). The CDR3 loop spans 16 amino acids. Trimming at V came to 6 bases and at J to 0 bases, leaving 5 bases not matched to a gene. The CDR3 DNA sequence: TGTGCCAGCAGCAGGGGACAGGGTCCGAACACCGGGGAGCTGTTTTTT. Residues: CASSRGQGPNTGELFF.

The chain links TRBV7-2 to TRBJ2-7; TRBD2 might be the D (5 bases). The V gene lost 1 base and the J gene lost 3 bases, with 10 bases spanning the gap. The CDR3 is made up of 14 amino acids. Germline CDR1 reads SGHTA; CDR2 reads FQGNSA. For the CDR3, the DNA is TGTGCCAGCAGCTTAGGGACTGGAAACTACGAGCAGTACTTC. Translating gives CASSLGTGNYEQYF.

A note on this clone: Other DNA sequences within the sample encode an identical CDR3. The chain employs TRBV18 and TRBJ2-5; D might be TRBD2 (5 bases). The V gene lost 3 bases and the J gene lost 1 base, with 9 bases spanning the gap. The CDR3 runs 14 residues. The germline CDR1 and CDR2 sequences are KGHSH and LQKENI. Here the CDR3 reads CASSPGRGQETQYF. The CDR3 nucleotides are TGTGCCAGCTCACCGGGCCGGGGCCAAGAGACCCAGTACTTC.

The gene calls are TRBV9 and TRBJ1-2, with D possibly being TRBD1 (5 bases). This CDR3 has 15 amino acids. Trimming took 1 base from V and 3 from J, leaving 13 bases between them. Germline values: CDR1 SGDLS, CDR2 YYNGEE. CDR3 DNA: TGTGCCAGCAGCGTATCCGTAGGGGTTCACTATGGCTACACCTTC. Translating it yields CASSVSVGVHYGYTF.

This chain joins TRBV15 and TRBJ1-2; the D is unclear. Germline V gives CDR1 LNHNV, CDR2 YYDKDF (reference sequence). The CDR3 is made up of 14 amino acids. Deletions cut 0 bases from V and 4 bases from J, with 9 bases between. The CDR3 DNA reads as TGTGCCACCAGCAGAGATACGGGATTCTATGGCTACACCTTC. It specifies CATSRDTGFYGYTF.

The CDR3 DNA is TGTGCCAGCAGCCTGGGGAGGGGGGGTGAGCAGTACTTC. It yields the protein CASSLGRGGEQYF. The rearrangement links TRBV5-6 to TRBJ2-7, with D possibly matching TRBD2 (7 bases). The length of the CDR3 is 13 residues. V was cut by 4 bases and J by 7 bases, with 15 bases left in between. CDR1 is SGHDT and CDR2 is YYEEEE in the germline V gene.

The chain uses TRBV25-1 and TRBJ2-6, with D possibly being TRBD1 (6 bases). The CDR3 sequence is 16 residues long. The germline CDR1 and CDR2 sequences are MGHDK and SYGVNS. The V gene lost 2 bases and the J gene lost 0 bases, with 8 bases spanning the gap. This CDR3 is CASSETGFSGANVLTF. The DNA of the CDR3 is TGTGCCAGCAGTGAAACAGGGTTCTCTGGGGCCAACGTCCTGACTTTC.

The rearrangement joins TRBV18 to TRBJ2-3; the match to TRBD2 covers 9 bases. Germline trimming cut 8 bases from V and 1 base from J; bases unmatched to any gene: 4. The CDR3 sequence is 14 residues long. CDR1 KGHSH and CDR2 LQKENI come from the germline V gene. The CDR3 region is CASVERGGTDTQYF. CDR3 nucleotide sequence: TGTGCCAGCGTTGAGCGGGGGGGCACAGATACGCAGTATTTT.

The chain recombines TRBV28 with TRBJ1-2; D perhaps matches TRBD1 (5 bases). Germline lookup yields CDR1 MDHEN and CDR2 SYDVKM. V lost 1 base, J lost 8 bases, and 17 bases lay in between. The length of the CDR3 is 15 residues. The DNA of the CDR3 is TGTGCCAGCAGTTTATCGCAGGGCATATCCCCAGGCTACACCTTC. Translating gives CASSLSQGISPGYTF.

CDR3 protein: CASSLAVGRSHYGYTF. CDR3 nucleotide sequence: TGTGCCAGCAGCTTGGCCGTGGGGAGGTCCCACTATGGCTACACCTTC. The chain couples TRBV5-4 to TRBJ1-2; unclear D gene. Deletions cut 0 bases from V and 3 bases from J, with 15 bases between. CDR1 is SGHNT, CDR2 YYREEE, per germline (reference sequence). The CDR3 runs 16 residues.

V gene TRBV5-6 combines with J gene TRBJ2-7; possibly TRBD1 for D (6 bases). This CDR3 has 13 residues. V lost 2 bases and J 5 bases, leaving 11 bases between the germline ends. In germline, CDR1 is SGHDT, CDR2 YYEEEE. CDR3 bases: TGTGCCAGCAGCTTAAGGACAGTTCACGAGCAGTACTTC. Protein: CASSLRTVHEQYF.

The V call is TRBV4-2, the J call TRBJ2-7; TRBD1 matches at 10 bases. The germline V gene has CDR1 LGHNA and CDR2 YNFKEQ. Trimming cost V 2 bases and J 0 bases; bases outside gene matches: 7. The CDR3 contains 17 residues. CDR3 coding DNA: TGTGCCAGCAGCCAACCCCGACAGGGGGCAAGCTCCTACGAGCAGTACTTC. The encoded protein is CASSQPRQGASSYEQYF.

V usage is TRBV10-3 and J usage is TRBJ2-7; 8 bases are a match to TRBD1. This CDR3 has 13 residues. V shed 6 bases, J shed 3 bases, and the junction held 4 bases outside the gene matches. CDR1 and CDR2 from the germline V gene are ENHRY and SYGVKD. The CDR3, as DNA: TGTGCCATCAGCCGGGACAGGTTCTACGAGCAGTACTTC. Translating gives CAISRDRFYEQYF.

This clone appeared once. The rearrangement uses TRBV14 and TRBJ2-7; 7 bases agree with TRBD2. CDR1 and CDR2 (germline): SGHDN, FVKESK. Trimming took 1 base from V and 6 from J; bases not matched to a gene: 6. The CDR3 extends over 14 amino acids. CDR3 in DNA: TGTGCCAGCAGCCAAGCCGGGAGGCTGGGCGAGCAGTACTTC. Its protein product is CASSQAGRLGEQYF.